This T cell receptor beta chain was captured in a study of Graves' ophthalmopathy and Graves' hyperthyroidism. Broader study findings: Among thyroid clonotypes expanded above 0.001 frequency, most also appeared in blood. From stable hyperthyroidism, ophthalmopathy was separated by a 13-signature model with just over 85% sensitivity and less than 82% specificity.

Per the germline V gene, CDR1 is MDHEN and CDR2 is SYDVKM. This CDR3 region has 15 residues. Trimming took 6 bases from V and 3 from J; bases not matched to a gene: 7. The study amplified TCR beta CDR3 regions using RNA transcripts. In the first round, RT-PCR was carried out with HTBI primers, and a multiplex PCR formed the second round. TCRdb re-analysed the multiplex PCR reads in MiXCR, keeping a single row per CDR3 protein. The top ten clones hold roughly 2.3% of a sample with some 350,000 distinct CDR3 sequences, 15% to 20% of them seen once. Cases classed as stable hyperthyroidism had no ophthalmopathy within 18 months of follow-up. It was from 8 to 10 ml of fresh peripheral blood that the PBMCs came. This clonotype was picked up many times. The antigen is unknown.

The material sequenced was peripheral blood. This sequence was found in an adult woman with stable Graves' hyperthyroidism. The chain joins TRBV28 to TRBJ2-7, with TRBD1 identical over 11 bases. This CDR3 is CASRGGQGADYEQYF. The CDR3 coding sequence is TGTGCCAGCAGGGGAGGACAGGGGGCGGACTACGAGCAGTACTTC. The whole variable domain, remainder taken from reference TRBV28 and TRBJ2-7, is DVKVTQSSRYLVKRTGEKVFLECVQDMDHENMFWYRQDPGLGLRLIYFSYDVKMKEKGDIPEGYSVSREKKERFSLILESASTNQTSMYLCASRGGQGADYEQYFGPGTRLTVT.